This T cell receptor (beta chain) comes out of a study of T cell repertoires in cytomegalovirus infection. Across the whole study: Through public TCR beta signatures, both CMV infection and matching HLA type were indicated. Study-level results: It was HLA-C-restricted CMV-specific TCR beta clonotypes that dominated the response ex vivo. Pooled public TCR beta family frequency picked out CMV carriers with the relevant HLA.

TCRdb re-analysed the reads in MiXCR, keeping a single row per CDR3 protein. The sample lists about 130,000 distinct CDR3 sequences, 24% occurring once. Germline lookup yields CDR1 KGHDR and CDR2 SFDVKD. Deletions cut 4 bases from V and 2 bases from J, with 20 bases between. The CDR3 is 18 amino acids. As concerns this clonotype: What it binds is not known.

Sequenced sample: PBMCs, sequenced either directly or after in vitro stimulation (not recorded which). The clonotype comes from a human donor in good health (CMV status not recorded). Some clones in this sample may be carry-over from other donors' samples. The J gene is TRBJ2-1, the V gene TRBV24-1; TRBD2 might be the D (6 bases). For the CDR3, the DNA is TGTGCCACCAGTGACCCCAGAGGGGAGGCCTCCCCCTACAATGAGCAGTTCTTC. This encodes CATSDPRGEASPYNEQFF.